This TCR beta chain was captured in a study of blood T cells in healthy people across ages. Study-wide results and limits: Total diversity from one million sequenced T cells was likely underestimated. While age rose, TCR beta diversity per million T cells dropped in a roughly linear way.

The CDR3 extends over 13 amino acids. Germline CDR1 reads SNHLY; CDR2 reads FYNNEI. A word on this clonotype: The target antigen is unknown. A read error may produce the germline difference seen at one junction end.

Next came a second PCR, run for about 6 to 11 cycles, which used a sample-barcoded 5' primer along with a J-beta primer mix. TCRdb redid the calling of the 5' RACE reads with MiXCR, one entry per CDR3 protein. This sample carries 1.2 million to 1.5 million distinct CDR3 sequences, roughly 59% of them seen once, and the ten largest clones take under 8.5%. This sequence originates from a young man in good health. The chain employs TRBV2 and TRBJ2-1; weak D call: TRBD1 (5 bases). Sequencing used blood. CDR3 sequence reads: CASSPRQINEQFF. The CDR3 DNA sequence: TGTGCCAGCAGCCCGAGACAGATCAATGAGCAGTTTTTC.